This note documents a single T cell receptor beta chain sequence. Its specificity is unknown. The data stem from a study of T cell responses to AZD1222 COVID-19 vaccine. Study results and caveats: Spike-spanning, vaccine-associated CD4 TCRs were dominant at 160-218 and 743-854. Clonal diversity may have been underestimated, and the donors were mostly white British, with more females than males.

The CDR3 covers 14 residues. Germline CDR1 PRHDT, CDR2 FYEKMQ (reference sequence). V shed 10 bases and J shed 8 bases, with 23 bases lying between them. Repertoires were generated with immunoSEQ multiplex PCR, while TCRdb's copy carries only in-frame clones and drops some. The sample contains 150,000 to 200,000 clones, roughly 87% of which appear only once. The source is an adult who received the AZD1222 COVID-19 vaccine. Material: peripheral blood, obtained 28 days after the second AZD1222 dose. This chain uses TRBV13 with TRBJ1-2, with TRBD1 as a possible D gene (5 bases). As DNA, the CDR3 is TGTGCCATCCCCCGGGGCAGGAGGCCAGGCGGCTACACCTTC. It is translated as CAIPRGRRPGGYTF.